One and the same sample provided the 9 T cell receptor beta chains below, sequenced in a study of cytomegalovirus exposure and HLA in healthy donors (dated by TCRdb to about 2017). Libraries came from the immunoSEQ multiplex PCR assay. A mixture of 60 forward primers for TCR Vbeta segments and 13 reverse primers for TCR Jbeta segments was used in the multiplex PCR. TCRdb provides this immuneACCESS table in a form limited to in-frame rearrangements. Some clones are lacking; in checked studies, under half of them reflect an unresolved V gene, and why the rest are absent is not known. This sample is represented by fewer than 150,000 clones; 60% to 85% of them were singletons. Over 6.5% of the sample comes from the top ten. Sequencing was carried out using PBMCs. The receptors stem from a middle-aged man in good health and CMV-seropositive.

Here the CDR3 DNA reads TGTGCCAGCGGCCCTTTGGGCTTCTACGAGCAGTACTTC. Its translation is CASGPLGFYEQYF. This sequence joins TRBV27 and TRBJ2-7; D ambiguous. This CDR3 comprises 13 residues. Trimming removed 8 bases at V and 3 bases at J, with 14 bases between. Looked up from germline, CDR1 is MNHEY and CDR2 is SMNVEV (reference sequence).

The chain uses TRBV2 and TRBJ2-7; D perhaps matches TRBD1 (7 bases). The CDR3 has 14 amino acids. Germline values: CDR1 SNHLY, CDR2 FYNNEI. Between the trimmed V and J ends, which lost 4 bases and 6 bases, there was a span of 16 bases. As DNA, the CDR3 is TGTGCCAGCAGTGCTGATTGGCAGGGGGGCGAGCAGTACTTC. This codes for CASSADWQGGEQYF. Full variable domain (rest looked up from reference TRBV2 and TRBJ2-7): EPEVTQTPSHQVTQMGQEVILRCVPISNHLYFYWYRQILGQKVEFLVSFYNNEISEKSEIFDDQFSVERPDGSNFTLKIRSTKLEDSAMYFCASSADWQGGEQYFGPGTRLTVT.

This clone was detected only once. This chain links TRBV4-3 with TRBJ1-1; 7 bases line up with TRBD1. The CDR3 is 14 residues long. Germline CDR1 is LGHNA and CDR2 is YSLEER. V trimming: 1 base; J trimming: 5 bases; junction bases outside the gene matches: 4. The CDR3 region is CASSQVGGATEAFF. The CDR3 nucleotides are TGCGCCAGCAGCCAAGTAGGGGGCGCGACTGAAGCTTTCTTT.

As for this clone: This CDR3 is also generated by other DNA sequences in the sample. The chain recombines TRBV2 with TRBJ1-5, with 10 bases identical to TRBD1. Germline CDR1 is SNHLY and CDR2 is FYNNEI. Trimming at V came to 3 bases and at J to 6 bases, leaving 2 bases not matched to a gene. The CDR3 covers 14 residues. This CDR3 reads CASSEGQGSQPQHF. CDR3 nucleotide sequence: TGTGCCAGCAGTGAGGGACAGGGGAGTCAGCCCCAGCATTTT.

As to this clone: Additional DNA sequences in this sample encode the identical CDR3. The V and J genes are TRBV5-1 and TRBJ2-7; TRBD1 is a possible D gene (5 bases). Germline V gene data show CDR1 as SGHRS and CDR2 as YFSETQ. The CDR3 length is 13 residues. Trimming pared 0 bases from V and 1 base from J, leaving 5 bases between. CDR3 bases: TGCGCCAGCAGCTTGGGACAGTCCTACGAGCAGTACTTC. This encodes CASSLGQSYEQYF.

The chain couples TRBV5-1 to TRBJ2-7; 9 nucleotides agree with TRBD2. The CDR3 covers 17 residues. Trimming at V came to 2 bases and at J to 0 bases, leaving 9 bases not matched to a gene. From germline, CDR1 is SGHRS and CDR2 YFSETQ. The CDR3 protein is CASSLGLAGMSSYEQYF. The CDR3 coding sequence is TGCGCCAGCAGCTTAGGGCTAGCGGGGATGAGCTCCTACGAGCAGTACTTC.

This chain connects TRBV19 to TRBJ1-1, with 10 bases that match TRBD1. The CDR3 sequence is 15 residues long. V trimming: 7 bases; J trimming: 5 bases; junction bases outside the gene matches: 10. Germline V gene data show CDR1 as LNHDA and CDR2 as SQIVND (reference sequence). CDR3: CASMPGTGVRTEAFF. CDR3 nucleotides: TGTGCCAGTATGCCCGGGACAGGGGTAAGAACTGAAGCTTTCTTT.

CDR3 protein: CASSRPYNEQFF. The CDR3 nucleotides are TGTGCCAGCAGCCGTCCCTACAATGAGCAGTTCTTC. The chain carries TRBV7-2 and TRBJ2-1; D is unresolved. CDR3 length equals 12 residues. Germline values: CDR1 SGHTA, CDR2 FQGNSA. The V gene lost 5 bases and the J gene lost 2 bases, with 4 bases spanning the gap.

V usage is TRBV7-6 and J usage is TRBJ1-5, with a weak D call TRBD1 (6 bases). Germline V gene lookup returns CDR1 SGHVS and CDR2 FNYEAQ. The V and J ends lost 0 bases and 2 bases respectively, with 8 bases between them. The CDR3 loop spans 15 amino acids. DNA of the CDR3: TGTGCCAGCAGCTTAGCAGGGGGGGGCAATCAGCCCCAGCATTTT. Protein sequence: CASSLAGGGNQPQHF.